Sequencing of this T cell receptor beta chain was carried out in a study of blood T cell repertoires in COVID-19. This CDR3 has 12 amino acids. V lost 3 bases and J lost 11, with 13 bases in between. Germline-derived CDR1 and CDR2 are KGHSH and LQKENI. Assay: immunoSEQ multiplex PCR; the TCRdb copy retains only in-frame clones and omits some. The sample shows 120,000 or so clones, less than 90% of them seen only once. Sequencing was done on a sample of peripheral blood. The chain carries TRBV18 and TRBJ1-1; D may be TRBD1 (5 bases). The receptor was isolated from a woman aged 80 or over with acute or convalescent COVID-19. The CDR3 protein is CASSPTPGMAFF. CDR3 in DNA: TGTGCCAGCTCACCTACACCAGGGATGGCTTTCTTT.